This T cell receptor (beta chain) comes out of a study of blood T cell repertoires in COVID-19. Overall study: COVID-19 samples, acute and convalescent, were from the United States, Italy and Spain. T cells, B-cell-depleted T cells, or PBMCs supplied cDNA or gDNA.

CDR1 and CDR2 from the germline V gene are SGHRS and YFSETQ. The germline V and J ends were trimmed by 4 bases and 6 bases, with 19 bases remaining between them. CDR3 length: 15 residues. Participants, about 18 to 95 years old, spanned fewer than 25 US areas. How the authors handled the data: Quantification of nucleated cells was approximated via reference gene primer amplification. The repertoire was sequenced with immunoSEQ multiplex PCR; TCRdb's copy has only in-frame clones and lacks some. V and J calls and clone size come straight from that table; D and trimming were deduced from the DNA. Among around 300,000 clones listed, 80% to 90% were seen once.

The specimen sequenced was PBMCs or T cells enriched from blood (not recorded which). The chain uses TRBV5-1 and TRBJ1-1; maybe TRBD1 (5 bases). This receptor was obtained from a woman under 30 who had recovered from COVID-19. DNA for the CDR3: TGCGCCAGCAGCGCAGGAGCCCCAGTGGGGCCTGAAGCTTTCTTT. It translates to CASSAGAPVGPEAFF.